The clone carrying this T cell receptor (beta chain) was seen at least ten times. This sample was included in a study of Graves' ophthalmopathy and Graves' hyperthyroidism. Germline V gene lookup returns CDR1 SQVTM and CDR2 ANQGSEA. J lost 2 bases, V lost 2 bases, and 4 bases had no gene match. The CDR3 is made up of 14 amino acids. Amplifying from RNA transcripts, the study obtained TCR beta CDR3 regions. HTBI-primed RT-PCR formed the first round, and a multiplex PCR formed the second. TCRdb analysed the multiplex PCR reads with MiXCR anew, one entry per CDR3 protein. The table shows fewer than 350,000 distinct CDR3 sequences, with 15% to 20% occurring only once.

V gene TRBV29-1 combines with J gene TRBJ2-7, with 9 nucleotides matching TRBD2. Sequencing was done on a sample of peripheral blood. The sequence derives from an adult man with Graves' ophthalmopathy. The CDR3 spells CSVELAGSTYEQYF. The DNA of the CDR3 is TGCAGCGTTGAACTAGCGGGGTCAACCTACGAGCAGTACTTC.